These 19 T cell receptor beta chains were sequenced from one sample in a study of T cell changes during pregnancy in multiple sclerosis. TCRdb keeps only in-frame clones here, not all; method: immunoSEQ multiplex PCR. The table has 50,000 or so clones, 85% to 95% seen once. The sequences come from CD8+ T cells from peripheral blood mononuclear cells, collected after pregnancy. These receptors were collected from a female donor with multiple sclerosis, enrolled in a pregnancy study.

V and J are TRBV27 and TRBJ1-2; D unresolved. This CDR3 spans 15 amino acids. The germline V gene has CDR1 MNHEY and CDR2 SMNVEV (reference sequence). Trimming cost V 2 bases and J 2 bases, with 12 bases left between them. CDR3 amino acids: CASSLVPGLNYGYTF. The DNA for the CDR3 is TGTGCCAGCAGTTTAGTTCCAGGTCTCAACTATGGCTACACCTTC.

The rearrangement joins TRBV29-1 to TRBJ2-2, with a tentative D call TRBD2 (5 bases). Trimming stripped 5 bases from V and 4 bases from J, with 11 bases between. This CDR3 comprises 13 residues. Germline V gene sequence: CDR1 SQVTM, CDR2 ANQGSEA. CDR3 coding DNA: TGCAGCGTTCTAGGAGGCGGCACCGGGGAGCTGTTTTTT. Translating it yields CSVLGGGTGELFF.

The rearrangement uses TRBV7-9 and TRBJ2-6; possibly TRBD1 for D (5 bases). Trimming shortened V by 4 bases and J by 7 bases, and 20 bases separated the two germline ends. Germline CDR1 and CDR2: SEHNR and FQNEAQ (reference sequence). The CDR3 consists of 17 residues. Here the CDR3 reads CASSSNRQGTLANVLTF. DNA for the CDR3: TGTGCCAGCAGCTCCAACCGTCAGGGTACGCTAGCCAACGTCCTGACTTTC.

J is TRBJ1-3 and V is TRBV7-9, with 8 bases that match TRBD1. Germline assignment: CDR1 SEHNR and CDR2 FQNEAQ (reference sequence). The length of the CDR3 is 19 residues. The trim removed 4 bases at V and 0 bases at J, leaving 14 bases unmatched. The CDR3 DNA follows: TGTGCCAGCAGCTCCGCAATCGGCTCAGGGACAGGCTCTGGAAACACCATATATTTT. This encodes CASSSAIGSGTGSGNTIYF.

The chain joins TRBV27 to TRBJ1-2; D remains unclear. V dropped 4 bases and J dropped 6 bases, with 12 bases sitting between them. The CDR3 consists of 13 residues. The germline V gene has CDR1 MNHEY and CDR2 SMNVEV (reference sequence). The CDR3 loop is CASSSAPRNGYTF. In nucleotides, the CDR3 is TGTGCCAGCAGTTCCGCCCCGCGGAATGGCTACACCTTC.

The chain carries TRBV27 and TRBJ2-7; D possibly corresponds to TRBD2 (5 bases). The germline V and J ends were trimmed by 6 bases and 7 bases, with 16 bases remaining between them. The CDR3 length is 13 residues. The germline CDR1 and CDR2 sequences are MNHEY and SMNVEV (reference sequence). The DNA for the CDR3 is TGTGCCAGCAGCCCACAGACATCGGGAGAGCAGTACTTC. Amino acid sequence: CASSPQTSGEQYF.

This chain links TRBV15 with TRBJ1-5, with 7 bases lining up with TRBD1. Per germline, CDR1 LNHNV and CDR2 YYDKDF (reference sequence). The trim removed 1 base at V and 0 bases at J, leaving 9 bases unmatched. The CDR3 spans 18 residues. The CDR3 nucleotides are TGTGCCACCAGCAGAGGCCTTAGGGGGCTCTATAGCAATCAGCCCCAGCATTTT. It yields the protein CATSRGLRGLYSNQPQHF.

The chain uses TRBV15 and TRBJ1-5; 10 bases line up with TRBD1. From germline, CDR1 is LNHNV and CDR2 YYDKDF (reference sequence). The junction had 9 bases not matched to a gene; V was cut back by 3 bases and J by 7 bases. The CDR3 is 16 residues long. This CDR3 reads CATSSLRDRGLQPQHF. The CDR3 bases are TGTGCCACCAGCAGTCTCCGGGACAGGGGTCTACAGCCCCAGCATTTT.

This rearrangement joins TRBV7-9 to TRBJ1-3; no firm D call. The CDR3 loop spans 17 amino acids. Germline CDR1 is SEHNR and CDR2 is FQNEAQ (reference sequence). The V end was cut by 2 bases, the J end by 1 base, with 15 bases between. Here the CDR3 DNA reads TGTGCCAGCAGCTTAAACCCCCCCGAGGAATCTGGAAACACCATATATTTT. It codes for CASSLNPPEESGNTIYF.

V and J are TRBV9 and TRBJ2-1; 7 bases agree with TRBD2. The V gene end was trimmed by 3 bases and the J gene end by 3 bases; junction bases not matched to a gene: 6. Germline V gene lookup returns CDR1 SGDLS and CDR2 YYNGEE. CDR3 length: 15 residues. The CDR3 protein is CASSGASGNYNEQFF. The CDR3, as DNA: TGTGCCAGCAGCGGTGCTAGCGGAAACTACAATGAGCAGTTCTTC. Together with reference TRBV9 and TRBJ2-1, the CDR3 gives the full variable domain: DSGVTQTPKHLITATGQRVTLRCSPRSGDLSVYWYQQSLDQGLQFLIQYYNGEERAKGNILERFSAQQFPDLHSELNLSSLELGDSALYFCASSGASGNYNEQFFGPGTRLTVL.

The chain uses TRBV7-2 and TRBJ2-1; 7 bases fit TRBD2. After removal of 3 bases from V and 1 base from J, the junction contained 3 bases not matched to a gene. The CDR3 has 15 amino acids. Germline V CDR1 and CDR2: SGHTA, FQGNSA. The CDR3, as DNA: TGTGCCAGCAGCTTGGGAGGGAGGTCCTACAATGAGCAGTTCTTC. The encoded protein is CASSLGGRSYNEQFF.

The V and J genes are TRBV19 and TRBJ1-5, with 8 bases fitting TRBD1. Unmatched junction bases numbered 5, after V lost 3 bases and J lost 4 bases. CDR3 length equals 15 residues. In germline, CDR1 is LNHDA, CDR2 SQIVND (reference sequence). The CDR3: CASSIQDRANQPQHF. The CDR3 nucleotides read TGTGCCAGTAGTATTCAGGACAGGGCAAATCAGCCCCAGCATTTT.

The chain uses TRBV6-5 and TRBJ2-4; 8 bases agree with TRBD1. The V segment lost 2 bases and the J segment 9 bases; nucleotides outside the gene matches: 6. This CDR3 has 14 amino acids. Looked up from germline, CDR1 is MNHEY and CDR2 is SVGAGI. The CDR3 coding sequence is TGTGCCAGCAGTTACGGACAGGGAGTAGGCATTCAGTACTTC. Its protein product is CASSYGQGVGIQYF.

This sequence joins TRBV2 and TRBJ2-7, with D perhaps TRBD1 (5 bases). Trimming cost V 3 bases and J 3 bases, with 9 bases left between them. In germline, CDR1 is SNHLY, CDR2 FYNNEI. The CDR3 has 13 amino acids. Here the CDR3 DNA reads TGTGCCAGCAGTGATGACAGTAGCTACGAGCAGTACTTC. Translation gives CASSDDSSYEQYF.

This clone was found once. The chain couples TRBV7-9 to TRBJ1-2, with 8 positions matching TRBD1. The length of the CDR3 is 15 residues. CDR1 is SEHNR, CDR2 FQNEAQ, per germline (reference sequence). Unmatched junction bases numbered 11, after V lost 5 bases and J lost 6 bases. CDR3 in amino acids: CASSPSSDRGHGYTF. The CDR3 region has the DNA TGTGCCAGCAGCCCGTCCTCAGACAGGGGTCATGGCTACACCTTC.

This chain connects TRBV7-9 to TRBJ1-5; 7 nucleotides agree with TRBD1. Trimming removed 3 bases from V and 4 bases from J; junction bases left unmatched: 15. Germline V gene sequence: CDR1 SEHNR, CDR2 FQNEAQ (reference sequence). There are 18 residues in the CDR3. Here the CDR3 reads CASSLVPKGGPWNQPQHF. In nucleotides, the CDR3 is TGTGCCAGCAGCTTGGTCCCCAAAGGGGGCCCTTGGAATCAGCCCCAGCATTTT.

The chain is built from TRBV2 and TRBJ2-7, with a weak D call TRBD1 (5 bases). Trimming took 7 bases from V and 2 from J, leaving 21 bases between them. This CDR3 spans 16 amino acids. CDR1 is SNHLY, CDR2 FYNNEI, per germline. The CDR3: CASIKTEALGAYEQYF. Here the CDR3 DNA reads TGTGCCAGCATCAAGACCGAGGCGTTAGGGGCCTACGAGCAGTACTTC. The entire variable domain, with the rest obtained from reference TRBV2 and TRBJ2-7, is as follows: EPEVTQTPSHQVTQMGQEVILRCVPISNHLYFYWYRQILGQKVEFLVSFYNNEISEKSEIFDDQFSVERPDGSNFTLKIRSTKLEDSAMYFCASIKTEALGAYEQYFGPGTRLTVT.

The CDR3 reads CASSFSPGQGGYEQYF. CDR3 sequence (DNA): TGTGCCAGCAGCTTTTCCCCGGGACAGGGGGGTTACGAGCAGTACTTC. The chain couples TRBV7-8 to TRBJ2-7, with TRBD1 matching 11 bases. V dropped 3 bases and J dropped 4; count of bases not matched to a gene: 8. Per germline, CDR1 SGHVS and CDR2 FQNEAQ. CDR3 length equals 16 residues.

V is TRBV7-2 and J is TRBJ2-7, with 9 bases lining up with TRBD1. Germline-derived CDR1 and CDR2 are SGHTA and FQGNSA. The ends lost 1 base at V and 5 bases at J; junction bases unmatched: 6. The CDR3 is made up of 15 amino acids. The CDR3 reads CASSLDGTGSHEQYF. CDR3 nucleotides: TGTGCCAGCAGCTTAGATGGGACAGGGTCCCACGAGCAGTACTTC. The full variable domain, completed using reference TRBV7-2 and TRBJ2-7, is GAGVSQSPSNKVTEKGKDVELRCDPISGHTALYWYRQSLGQGLEFLIYFQGNSAPDKSGLPSDRFSAERTGGSVSTLTIQRTQQEDSAVYLCASSLDGTGSHEQYFGPGTRLTVT.